The 25 T cell receptor beta chains below come from one sample, sequenced in a study of T cell changes during pregnancy in multiple sclerosis. Produced via immunoSEQ multiplex PCR; TCRdb's table is partial and in-frame only. The sample has 75,000 to 95,000 clones, approximately 89% seen once. The starting material was peripheral blood, obtained before pregnancy. The source is a female donor with multiple sclerosis, enrolled in a pregnancy study.

This clone occurred a few times. The chain links TRBV11-2 to TRBJ1-1, with D perhaps TRBD1 (6 bases). The CDR3 spans 14 residues. Deletions cut 3 bases from V and 5 bases from J, with 13 bases between. Looked up from germline, CDR1 is SGHAT and CDR2 is FQNNGV. CDR3 coding DNA: TGTGCCAGCAGCTTGGCACTAGGGGGTACTGAAGCTTTCTTT. It codes for CASSLALGGTEAFF.

This CDR3 is CASSHTGTGGANTEAFF. In nucleotides, the CDR3 is TGTGCCAGCTCACACACCGGGACAGGGGGTGCGAACACTGAAGCTTTCTTT. V and J are TRBV18 and TRBJ1-1, with 11 bases fitting TRBD1. The J segment lost 1 base and the V segment lost 4 bases, leaving 8 bases of the junction unmatched. Per the germline V gene, CDR1 is KGHSH and CDR2 is LQKENI. The CDR3 covers 17 residues.

The CDR3: CASSPAGTGGIETQYF. The CDR3 DNA reads as TGTGCCAGCAGCCCGGCCGGGACAGGGGGCATAGAGACCCAGTACTTC. The rearrangement links TRBV4-2 to TRBJ2-5; TRBD1 aligns across 12 bases. Germline loops: CDR1 LGHNA, CDR2 YNFKEQ. V dropped 4 bases and J dropped 4; count of bases not matched to a gene: 7. This CDR3 comprises 16 residues.

The chain has TRBV7-3 and TRBJ2-7, with D possibly matching TRBD2 (6 bases). Germline lookup yields CDR1 SGHTA and CDR2 FQGTGA. V was pared by 0 bases and J by 2 bases, with 11 bases between. This CDR3 is 15 amino acids long. CDR3 loop: CASSLTPGTAYEQYF. The CDR3 DNA is TGTGCCAGCAGCTTAACCCCCGGGACTGCCTACGAGCAGTACTTC.

The V and J genes are TRBV2 and TRBJ1-2; TRBD1 agrees at 9 bases. Germline loops: CDR1 SNHLY, CDR2 FYNNEI. The ends lost 2 bases at V and 5 bases at J; junction bases unmatched: 6. The CDR3 runs to 15 residues. The CDR3 here is CASSEWGQGGYGYTF. CDR3 DNA: TGTGCCAGCAGTGAATGGGGACAGGGCGGGTATGGCTACACCTTC.

This chain joins TRBV5-5 and TRBJ1-5, with 7 bases fitting TRBD1. From germline, CDR1 is SGHKS and CDR2 YYEKEE (reference sequence). The CDR3 runs to 15 residues. The J segment lost 4 bases and the V segment lost 4 bases, leaving 8 bases of the junction unmatched. CDR3 in DNA: TGTGCCAGCAGCCGCGCCGGGACAGCTAATCAGCCCCAGCATTTT. Translated: CASSRAGTANQPQHF.

This chain's CDR3 is CASKYRDFLQYEQYF. In DNA, the CDR3 is TGTGCCAGCAAATACCGGGACTTCCTTCAATACGAGCAGTACTTC. This rearrangement joins TRBV27 to TRBJ2-7; D might be TRBD2 (6 bases). The CDR3 runs to 15 residues. Germline assignment: CDR1 MNHEY and CDR2 SMNVEV (reference sequence). Trimming shortened V by 7 bases and J by 4 bases, and 20 bases separated the two germline ends.

The gene calls are TRBV15 and TRBJ1-4, with no clear D. Germline V gene data show CDR1 as LNHNV and CDR2 as YYDKDF (reference sequence). V lost 0 bases and J 7 bases, leaving 9 bases between the germline ends. CDR3 size: 14 residues. The CDR3 spells CATSRELRGEKLFF. The CDR3 bases are TGTGCCACCAGCAGAGAACTCCGCGGTGAAAAACTGTTTTTT.

V and J are TRBV28 and TRBJ1-1; 11 bases are shared with TRBD1. From germline, CDR1 is MDHEN and CDR2 SYDVKM. The CDR3 totals 14 residues. V lost 6 bases and J lost 9; bases outside the gene matches: 9. The CDR3 here is CASSSGQGGSQAFF. DNA of the CDR3: TGTGCCAGCAGCTCGGGACAGGGGGGCTCTCAAGCTTTCTTT.

The CDR3 nucleotides are TGCGCCAGCAGCTTGTGGGGACAGGGGAACAATGAGCAGTTCTTC. It translates to CASSLWGQGNNEQFF. The chain carries TRBV5-1 and TRBJ2-1; 10 bases line up with TRBD1. With V trimmed by 1 base and J by 5 bases, 3 bases remained unmatched. Germline V lookup: CDR1 SGHRS, CDR2 YFSETQ. There are 15 residues in the CDR3.

The chain uses TRBV19 and TRBJ2-4, with a tentative D call TRBD1 (6 bases). The CDR3 runs 13 residues. Trimming took 5 bases from V and 6 from J, leaving 11 bases between them. Looked up from germline, CDR1 is LNHDA and CDR2 is SQIVND (reference sequence). CDR3 region: CASSWGPGNIQYF. In DNA, the CDR3 is TGTGCCAGTAGTTGGGGGCCGGGAAACATTCAGTACTTC. Together with reference TRBV19 and TRBJ2-4, the CDR3 gives the full variable domain: DGGITQSPKYLFRKEGQNVTLSCEQNLNHDAMYWYRQDPGQGLRLIYYSQIVNDFQKGDIAEGYSVSREKKESFPLTVTSAQKNPTAFYLCASSWGPGNIQYFGAGTRLSVL.

The rearrangement links TRBV7-3 to TRBJ2-1; weak D call: TRBD1 (6 bases). This CDR3 spans 14 amino acids. V dropped 4 bases and J dropped 7 bases, with 14 bases sitting between them. Germline lookup yields CDR1 SGHTA and CDR2 FQGTGA. The CDR3 region has the DNA TGTGCCAGCAGCTCACCAGGACAGAGGAATGAGCAGTTCTTC. Translated: CASSSPGQRNEQFF.

V is TRBV28 and J is TRBJ1-1; perhaps TRBD1 as D (5 bases). With 1 base removed from V and 10 bases from J, the gap between germline ends came to 10 bases. Germline V CDR1 and CDR2: MDHEN, SYDVKM. CDR3 length: 12 amino acids. CDR3 region: CASSLLGGGAFF. Here the CDR3 DNA reads TGTGCCAGCAGTTTATTAGGCGGGGGAGCTTTCTTT.

The V gene is TRBV28, the J gene TRBJ2-3; 11 nucleotides line up with TRBD1. The CDR3 covers 15 residues. Germline CDR1 MDHEN, CDR2 SYDVKM. The V segment lost 3 bases and the J segment 3 bases; nucleotides outside the gene matches: 2. The CDR3 nucleotides are TGTGCCAGCAGTTTGGGACAGGGGGTGACAGATACGCAGTATTTT. Translated, it gives CASSLGQGVTDTQYF.

The V and J genes are TRBV6-1 and TRBJ2-7, with a possible D match to TRBD1 (6 bases). CDR3 length: 14 residues. V dropped 4 bases and J dropped 3 bases, with 13 bases sitting between them. Germline V gene sequence: CDR1 MNHNS, CDR2 SASEGT. The CDR3 sequence is CASSVGGVVYEQYF. CDR3 sequence (DNA): TGTGCCAGCAGTGTAGGGGGAGTGGTCTACGAGCAGTACTTC.

The chain links TRBV7-7 to TRBJ2-1, with D unresolved. Germline loops: CDR1 SSHAT, CDR2 FNYEAQ (reference sequence). V gave up 1 base and J gave up 5 bases, with 6 bases separating them. The CDR3 length is 13 residues. The DNA for the CDR3 is TGTGCCAGCAGCTTAGGGGCAGACAATGAGCAGTTCTTC. As protein: CASSLGADNEQFF.

This chain joins TRBV19 and TRBJ2-1; TRBD2 matches 7 bases. Germline lookup yields CDR1 LNHDA and CDR2 SQIVND (reference sequence). This CDR3 is built from 15 residues. V dropped 6 bases and J dropped 0; count of bases not matched to a gene: 5. CDR3 sequence (DNA): TGTGCCAGTAGCTTCGGCGGGAGCTCCTACAATGAGCAGTTCTTC. Translated, it gives CASSFGGSSYNEQFF.

This chain connects TRBV2 to TRBJ1-5; 9 bases are a match to TRBD1. The V gene end was trimmed by 5 bases and the J gene end by 6 bases; junction bases not matched to a gene: 5. Looked up from germline, CDR1 is SNHLY and CDR2 is FYNNEI. The length of the CDR3 is 14 residues. In DNA form, the CDR3 reads TGTGCCAGCAGTCCGGGACAGGGAGTTCAGCCCCAGCATTTT. Its translation is CASSPGQGVQPQHF.

This chain connects TRBV13 to TRBJ1-1; 8 bases map to TRBD1. The CDR3 runs to 15 residues. Trimming removed 4 bases from V and 5 bases from J; junction bases left unmatched: 9. In germline, CDR1 is PRHDT, CDR2 FYEKMQ (reference sequence). The CDR3 sequence: CASSSDGQGGTEAFF. The CDR3, as DNA: TGTGCCAGCAGCTCGGATGGACAGGGAGGGACTGAAGCTTTCTTT.

This clone was detected only once. The genes are TRBV14 and TRBJ2-1, with 9 bases identical to TRBD2. The CDR3 loop spans 19 amino acids. V lost 0 bases to trimming and J lost 5 bases; unmatched junction nucleotides: 14. Germline loops: CDR1 SGHDN, CDR2 FVKESK. The CDR3 loop is CASSQDQMREGRTNNEQFF. The CDR3 region has the DNA TGTGCCAGCAGCCAAGATCAAATGCGGGAGGGCCGTACAAACAATGAGCAGTTCTTC.

The chain links TRBV19 to TRBJ2-1, with D possibly matching TRBD2 (9 bases). Germline values: CDR1 LNHDA, CDR2 SQIVND (reference sequence). The V gene lost 9 bases and the J gene lost 12 bases, with 30 bases spanning the gap. This CDR3 is built from 16 residues. The CDR3 spells CASSNAGGGAGQGQFF. For the CDR3, the DNA is TGTGCCAGCTCAAATGCGGGCGGGGGGGCCGGACAGGGGCAGTTCTTC.

The chain couples TRBV29-1 to TRBJ1-2; no firm D call. Germline CDR1 and CDR2: SQVTM and ANQGSEA. Trimming left V 4 bases short and J 0 bases short, with 12 bases between. The CDR3 covers 14 residues. CDR3 sequence (DNA): TGCAGCGTTGGCGAAGACACGACTAACTATGGCTACACCTTC. Translating gives CSVGEDTTNYGYTF.

V gene TRBV28 combines with J gene TRBJ2-7; maybe TRBD2 (6 bases). V lost 6 bases to trimming and J lost 5 bases, with 11 bases between them. The CDR3 contains 12 residues. From germline, CDR1 is MDHEN and CDR2 SYDVKM. DNA of the CDR3: TGTGCCAGCAGGGGTGCTAGCGACGAGCAGTACTTC. Translated, it gives CASRGASDEQYF.

The chain joins TRBV27 to TRBJ2-7, with 14 bases that match TRBD2. The ends lost 5 bases at V and 5 bases at J; junction bases unmatched: 5. Germline V gene data show CDR1 as MNHEY and CDR2 as SMNVEV (reference sequence). This CDR3 has 15 residues. CDR3: CASSRLAGGPHEQYF. The CDR3 DNA follows: TGTGCCAGCAGTCGACTAGCGGGAGGGCCCCACGAGCAGTACTTC.

The chain employs TRBV7-2 and TRBJ1-6; no clear D. With 3 bases removed from V and 6 bases from J, the gap between germline ends came to 12 bases. Germline V lookup: CDR1 SGHTA, CDR2 FQGNSA. This CDR3 region has 15 residues. CDR3 amino acids: CASSLQRGGNSPLHF. The DNA for the CDR3 is TGTGCCAGCAGCTTGCAGCGGGGAGGTAATTCACCCCTCCACTTT.